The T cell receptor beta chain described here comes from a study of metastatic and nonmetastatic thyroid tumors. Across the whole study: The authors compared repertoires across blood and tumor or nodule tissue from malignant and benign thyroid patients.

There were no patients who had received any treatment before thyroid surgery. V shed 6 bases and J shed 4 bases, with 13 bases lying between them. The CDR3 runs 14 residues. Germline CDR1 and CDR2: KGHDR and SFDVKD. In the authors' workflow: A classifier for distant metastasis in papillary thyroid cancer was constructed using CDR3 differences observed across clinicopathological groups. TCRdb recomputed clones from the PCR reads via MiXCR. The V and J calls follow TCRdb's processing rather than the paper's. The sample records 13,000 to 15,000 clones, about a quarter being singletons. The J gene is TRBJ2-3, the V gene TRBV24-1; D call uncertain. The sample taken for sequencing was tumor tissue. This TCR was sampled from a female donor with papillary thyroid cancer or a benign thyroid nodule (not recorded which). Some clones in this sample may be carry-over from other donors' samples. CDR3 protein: CATSLRASSDTQYF. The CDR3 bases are TGTGCCACCAGTTTGCGAGCCTCCTCAGATACGCAGTATTTT.